A selection of T cell receptor beta chains follows, all from one sample in a study of blood T cell repertoires in COVID-19. Some clones are missing from TCRdb's copy, which holds only in-frame ones; the method was immunoSEQ multiplex PCR. The sample includes 100,000 or so clones, approximately 92% of them seen just once. Material for sequencing was peripheral blood. Source of these receptors: a man aged 50 to 59 with active COVID-19. Each CDR3 is given with its conserved first and last residue. The order of the fields is V gene, D gene, J gene, clone size, CDR3 protein, CDR3 DNA. The D gene is left open where the match is weak. Not every row has a clone size; where given, it reads once, few, many or a size class.

>TRBV6-5|-|TRBJ1-1|once
CASSGDSWAEAFF
TGTGCCAGCAGCGGAGACAGCTGGGCTGAAGCTTTCTTT
>TRBV27|TRBD1|TRBJ1-5|-
CASSFSGTGWGQPQHF
TGTGCCAGCAGTTTCTCGGGGACAGGGTGGGGTCAGCCCCAGCATTTT
>TRBV28|TRBD1|TRBJ1-1|once
CASRSGQGKAFF
TGTGCCAGCCGTTCTGGACAGGGTAAAGCTTTCTTT
>TRBV4-1|TRBD1|TRBJ1-2|-
CASSHRDSPFYTF
TGCGCCAGCAGCCACCGGGACAGCCCTTTCTACACCTTC
>TRBV12-3/TRBV12-4|-|TRBJ2-1|-
CASSLGVANEQFF
TGTGCCAGCAGTTTAGGAGTTGCCAATGAGCAGTTCTTC
>TRBV28|TRBD1|TRBJ1-6|once
CASSAGDREDSPLHF
TGTGCCAGCAGTGCGGGGGACAGGGAGGATTCACCCCTCCACTTT
>TRBV5-1|-|TRBJ2-7|-
CASSGGTGWDEQYF
TGCGCCAGCAGCGGCGGGACTGGATGGGACGAGCAGTACTTC
>TRBV5-1|TRBD1|TRBJ2-5|-
CASRGTGQETQYF
TGCGCCAGCAGGGGGACAGGGCAAGAGACCCAGTACTTC
>TRBV19|-|TRBJ2-2|-
CASTSTGTGELFF
TGTGCCAGTACTTCAACAGGGACCGGGGAGCTGTTTTTT
>TRBV28|-|TRBJ2-1|-
CASSTLLYGEQFF
TGTGCCAGCAGTACCCTTCTCTACGGTGAGCAGTTCTTC
>TRBV7-2|-|TRBJ2-7|-
CASSLAYYEQYF
TGTGCCAGCAGCTTAGCTTACTACGAGCAGTACTTC
>TRBV28|-|TRBJ1-6|-
CASSPSGGALSPLHF
TGTGCCAGCAGCCCAAGCGGAGGGGCCCTTTCACCCCTCCACTTT
>TRBV7-8|-|TRBJ2-2|-
CASSPNRVGNTGELFF
TGTGCCAGCAGCCCCAACAGGGTAGGGAACACCGGGGAGCTGTTTTTT
>TRBV7-6|-|TRBJ1-6|-
CASSSTSYLDSPLHF
TGTGCCAGCAGCTCGACTTCGTACCTTGATTCACCCCTCCACTTT
>TRBV9|TRBD2|TRBJ2-7|-
CASSVSTSGGEQYF
TGTGCCAGCAGCGTGAGTACTAGCGGGGGGGAGCAGTACTTC
>TRBV25-1|-|TRBJ2-1|-
CASSGGPNNYNEQFF
TGTGCCAGCAGTGGGGGCCCAAATAACTACAATGAGCAGTTCTTC
>TRBV19|TRBD2|TRBJ2-1|-
CASSIGTSVPYNEQFF
TGTGCCAGTAGTATAGGGACTAGCGTCCCCTACAATGAGCAGTTCTTC
>TRBV28|TRBD2|TRBJ2-3|-
CATHGASGTLGDTQYF
TGTGCCACCCATGGGGCTAGCGGGACTCTTGGAGATACGCAGTATTTT
>TRBV6-5|TRBD1|TRBJ1-5|-
CASSADRGNQPQHF
TGTGCCAGCAGCGCGGACAGGGGCAATCAGCCCCAGCATTTT
>TRBV28|-|TRBJ1-1|-
CASSLIWLKSEAFF
TGTGCCAGCAGTTTAATCTGGCTGAAATCTGAAGCTTTCTTT
>TRBV10-3|-|TRBJ1-1|-
CAISESLTGNTEAFF
TGTGCCATCAGTGAGTCGTTAACTGGGAACACTGAAGCTTTCTTT
>TRBV5-1|TRBD1|TRBJ1-5|-
CASSLGEGARSNQPQHF
TGCGCCAGCAGTCTTGGCGAGGGGGCGCGAAGCAATCAGCCCCAGCATTTT
>TRBV10-2|TRBD2|TRBJ2-7|once
CASGDSGGSYEQYF
TGCGCCAGCGGCGATAGCGGGGGCTCCTACGAGCAGTACTTC
>TRBV7-9|-|TRBJ1-2|-
CASSLAVATRYGYTF
TGTGCCAGCAGCTTAGCCGTCGCAACTAGGTATGGCTACACCTTC
>TRBV6-5|-|TRBJ1-6|once
CASRGEGNSPLHF
TGTGCCAGCAGGGGGGAGGGAAATTCACCCCTCCACTTT
>TRBV3-1/TRBV3-2|TRBD1|TRBJ2-7|-
CASSQGPGQGAEEQYF
TGTGCCAGCAGCCAAGGTCCCGGACAGGGGGCGGAAGAGCAGTACTTC
>TRBV10-3|-|TRBJ2-2|once
CAISPREFAEMNTGELFF
TGTGCCATCAGCCCGAGGGAGTTTGCGGAAATGAACACCGGGGAGCTGTTTTTT
>TRBV18|TRBD2|TRBJ2-1|-
CASSPQLLAGVGNEQFF
TGTGCCAGCTCACCACAACTTCTAGCGGGAGTGGGTAATGAGCAGTTCTTC
>TRBV27|-|TRBJ2-1|-
CASRQPLGDEQFF
TGTGCCAGCCGACAACCTTTGGGAGATGAGCAGTTCTTC
>TRBV4-2|TRBD2|TRBJ2-7|-
CASSQAASGSSVREQYF
TGTGCCAGCAGCCAAGCGGCTAGCGGGAGTTCAGTGAGAGAGCAGTACTTC
>TRBV24-1|-|TRBJ1-2|-
CATSDLDSNYGYTF
TGTGCCACCAGTGATTTGGACAGCAACTATGGCTACACCTTC
>TRBV6-5|TRBD1|TRBJ1-3|-
CASSRVGTEINTIYF
TGTGCCAGCAGCCGCGTAGGGACAGAAATAAACACCATATATTTT
>TRBV28|-|TRBJ1-5|-
CASSLLPGSSQPQHF
TGTGCCAGCAGTTTATTACCGGGGTCAAGTCAGCCCCAGCATTTT
>TRBV19|-|TRBJ1-1|-
CASSIDTLNTEAFF
TGTGCCAGTAGTATAGATACATTGAACACTGAAGCTTTCTTT
>TRBV27|TRBD1|TRBJ2-7|-
CASSSRGPDGEQYF
TGTGCCAGCAGTTCCAGGGGGCCGGACGGCGAGCAGTACTTC
>TRBV7-9|-|TRBJ2-1|-
CASSLISSFYNEQFF
TGTGCCAGCAGCTTAATTTCTAGCTTCTACAATGAGCAGTTCTTC
>TRBV30|TRBD1|TRBJ2-5|-
CAWSRGQGARETQYF
TGTGCCTGGAGTAGAGGACAGGGGGCTCGGGAGACCCAGTACTTC
>TRBV28|TRBD2|TRBJ2-3|-
CASSSRTRTDTQYF
TGTGCCAGCAGCAGCCGGACTAGAACGGATACGCAGTATTTT
>TRBV28|-|TRBJ1-2|once
CASSLGDALYGYTF
TGTGCCAGCAGTTTAGGAGACGCCCTCTATGGCTACACCTTC
>TRBV24-1|TRBD2|TRBJ2-1|-
CATSDFTSGHLNEQFF
TGTGCCACCAGTGATTTTACTAGCGGACACCTCAATGAGCAGTTCTTC